The 19 T cell receptor beta chains presented below share a single source sample, sequenced in a study of CD8+CD57+ T cells in acquired aplastic anemia. Genomic DNA acted as the template from which TCR beta VDJ combination and CDR3 sequence profiling were carried out. Using its own MiXCR run on the reads, TCRdb lists one record per CDR3 protein. The sample comprises around 250,000 distinct CDR3 sequences, roughly half of which are singletons, and around 8% rests with the top ten. Specimen: sorted CD4+, CD8+, or CD8+CD57+ T cells (not recorded which) from PBMCs. These receptors were taken from a human donor with severe aplastic anemia or a healthy control (not recorded which).

This clonotype was detected once. In nucleotides, the CDR3 is TGCAGTGCTTACGACAGGGCCAGAAATCAGCCCCAGCATTTT. Translating it yields CSAYDRARNQPQHF. The rearrangement uses TRBV20-1 and TRBJ1-5, with 7 bases identical to TRBD1. Germline V lookup: CDR1 DFQATT, CDR2 SNEGSKA (reference sequence). The ends lost 5 bases at V and 4 bases at J; junction bases unmatched: 8. The CDR3 is 14 amino acids.

The chain recombines TRBV25-1 with TRBJ1-6; maybe TRBD1 (5 bases). Trimming shortened V by 3 bases and J by 10 bases, and 13 bases separated the two germline ends. The length of the CDR3 is 14 residues. Per germline, CDR1 MGHDK and CDR2 SYGVNS. Written as DNA, the CDR3 is TGTGCCAGCAGTGAGGGGGGGTTAGGATCACCCCTCCACTTT. This gives the protein CASSEGGLGSPLHF.

The genes are TRBV29-1 and TRBJ2-5; D is possibly TRBD2 (6 bases). The CDR3 loop spans 12 amino acids. Germline V lookup: CDR1 SQVTM, CDR2 ANQGSEA. Trimming cost V 4 bases and J 5 bases, with 11 bases left between them. CDR3 in DNA: TGCAGCGTTGCCCAGGACTATGAGACCCAGTACTTC. Its translation is CSVAQDYETQYF.

The CDR3 DNA is TGCAGTGCTAGACCACCCCACGGGGGCGGGGGGGTGCGAGGCGTCAACGGGCAGTACTTC. This gives the protein CSARPPHGGGGVRGVNGQYF. The rearrangement links TRBV20-1 to TRBJ2-7, with 9 bases that match TRBD2. The V gene end was trimmed by 2 bases and the J gene end by 9 bases; junction bases not matched to a gene: 29. CDR1 and CDR2 from the germline V gene are DFQATT and SNEGSKA (reference sequence). The CDR3 has 20 residues.

In this sample, this clonotype turned up many times. This chain uses TRBV20-1 with TRBJ2-7, with D hard to call. Trimming pared 6 bases from V and 1 base from J, leaving 10 bases between. The CDR3 covers 12 residues. Germline V CDR1 and CDR2: DFQATT, SNEGSKA (reference sequence). For the CDR3, the DNA is TGCAGTGCCCCCTGGTTATCCTACGAGCAGTACTTC. Amino acid sequence: CSAPWLSYEQYF.

This sequence joins TRBV7-2 and TRBJ2-5; 13 bases align to TRBD2. CDR3 length: 19 residues. With 5 bases clipped from V and 4 bases from J, the junction kept 16 bases outside the gene matches. Germline assignment: CDR1 SGHTA and CDR2 FQGNSA. This CDR3 is CASSDDSRLAGGNGETQYF. The CDR3 DNA sequence: TGTGCCAGCAGCGATGATAGCAGACTAGCGGGGGGAAATGGAGAGACCCAGTACTTC.

This clonotype has ten or more counts. The chain combines TRBV7-3 with TRBJ2-7; D remains unclear. The CDR3 length is 12 residues. V lost 4 bases, J lost 4 bases, and 8 bases lay in between. Germline V gene sequence: CDR1 SGHTA, CDR2 FQGTGA. DNA for the CDR3: TGTGCCAGCAGCTCCGACGGATACGAGCAGTACTTC. Protein product: CASSSDGYEQYF.

The rearrangement uses TRBV19 and TRBJ2-4; 7 bases agree with TRBD1. With 6 bases clipped from V and 5 bases from J, the junction kept 10 bases outside the gene matches. The germline gives CDR1 LNHDA, CDR2 SQIVND (reference sequence). CDR3 length equals 15 residues. This chain's CDR3 is CASSVQGTTENIQYF. CDR3 DNA: TGTGCCAGTAGCGTACAGGGGACAACCGAAAACATTCAGTACTTC.

Many counts were recorded for this clonotype. The V and J genes are TRBV20-1 and TRBJ2-2; 7 positions match TRBD2. Per the germline V gene, CDR1 is DFQATT and CDR2 is SNEGSKA (reference sequence). This CDR3 spans 16 amino acids. Germline trimming cut 0 bases from V and 2 bases from J; bases unmatched to any gene: 6. The CDR3 loop reads CSARDQRGPNTGELFF. CDR3 bases: TGCAGTGCTAGAGATCAGCGGGGACCTAACACCGGGGAGCTGTTTTTT.

Note on this clonotype: The junction differs from germline at one of its ends, possibly a read error. The chain links TRBV7-2 to TRBJ2-5, with unresolved D. The CDR3 contains 13 residues. In germline, CDR1 is SGHTA, CDR2 FQGNSA. CDR3 DNA: TGTGACAGCAGACTCCCGTTTTCAGAGACCCAGTACTTC. Amino acids: CDSRLPFSETQYF.

This clonotype was seen many times. The chain has TRBV3-1 and TRBJ1-2; a possible D gene is TRBD1 (6 bases). The length of the CDR3 is 13 residues. V lost 3 bases and J lost 4, with 9 bases in between. Germline assignment: CDR1 LGHDT and CDR2 YNNKEL (reference sequence). The CDR3 DNA sequence: TGTGCCAGCAGCCAGGACAGCACCTATGGCTACACCTTC. Its protein product is CASSQDSTYGYTF.

A word on this clonotype: The germline gene is not matched at one end of the junction; a read error may be the cause. The V gene is TRBV7-8, the J gene TRBJ2-2; 10 bases are shared with TRBD2. The CDR3 loop spans 17 amino acids. Per germline, CDR1 SGHVS and CDR2 FQNEAQ. Here the CDR3 reads CASSSPLAGANTVELFF. DNA for the CDR3: TGTGCCAGCAGCTCTCCTCTAGCGGGAGCGAACACCGTGGAGCTGTTTTTT.

This clonotype was detected ten times or more. V is TRBV10-1 and J is TRBJ1-2; maybe TRBD1 (5 bases). CDR3 length: 14 residues. Trimming pared 6 bases from V and 8 bases from J, leaving 19 bases between. CDR1 is WNHNN, CDR2 SYGVQD, per germline (reference sequence). DNA for the CDR3: TGCGCCAGCAGGGGGCGGTGGGGCTGCTGGGGCTACACCTTC. Encoded protein: CASRGRWGCWGYTF.

This clonotype occurred once. This sequence joins TRBV15 and TRBJ2-1, with D possibly matching TRBD2 (6 bases). Germline-derived CDR1 and CDR2 are LNHNV and YYDKDF (reference sequence). This CDR3 is 16 amino acids long. Trimming pared 4 bases from V and 4 bases from J, leaving 17 bases between. Here the CDR3 DNA reads TGTGCCACCAGCACAGAACGGGCTGGGGGGTACAATGAGCAGTTCTTC. It codes for CATSTERAGGYNEQFF. The whole variable domain, filled in from reference TRBV15 and TRBJ2-1, reads DAMVIQNPRYQVTQFGKPVTLSCSQTLNHNVMYWYQQKSSQAPKLLFHYYDKDFNNEADTPDNFQSRRPNTSFCFLDIRSPGLGDTAMYLCATSTERAGGYNEQFFGPGTRLTVL.

The V and J genes are TRBV6-5 and TRBJ2-1; TRBD1 matches at 10 bases. After removal of 2 bases from V and 5 bases from J, the junction contained 9 bases not matched to a gene. CDR1 and CDR2 (germline): MNHEY, SVGAGI. The CDR3 extends over 17 amino acids. The CDR3 loop is CASSYGTGDFSDNEQFF. CDR3 bases: TGTGCCAGCAGTTACGGGACAGGGGACTTCTCTGACAATGAGCAGTTCTTC.

The V and J genes are TRBV2 and TRBJ2-5, with no clear D. CDR1 and CDR2 from the germline V gene are SNHLY and FYNNEI. This CDR3 has 12 residues. Trimming pared 0 bases from V and 7 bases from J, leaving 6 bases between. The CDR3 region has the DNA TGTGCCAGCAGTGAAGCGCTTCTGACCCAGTACTTC. It translates to CASSEALLTQYF.

Many counts were recorded for this clonotype. The V call is TRBV30, the J call TRBJ1-6; TRBD1 agrees at 7 bases. Germline values: CDR1 GTSNPN, CDR2 SVGIG (reference sequence). V was pared by 4 bases and J by 10 bases, with 10 bases of the junction left unmatched. CDR3 length: 14 amino acids. CDR3 nucleotide sequence: TGTGCCTGGAACAGGGGCAGGGGAGGCTCACCCCTCCACTTT. Its translation is CAWNRGRGGSPLHF. Variable domain in full (rest from reference TRBV30 and TRBJ1-6): SQTIHQWPATLVQPVGSPLSLECTVEGTSNPNLYWYRQAAGRGLQLLFYSVGIGQISSEVPQNLSASRPQDRQFILSSKKLLLSDSGFYLCAWNRGRGGSPLHFGNGTRLTVT.

Only a few counts were recorded for this clonotype. CDR3 sequence: CASSLAVGSIEQYF. In DNA, the CDR3 is TGTGCCAGCAGCTTAGCTGTCGGGAGTATCGAGCAGTACTTC. The J gene is TRBJ2-7, the V gene TRBV7-2; weak D call: TRBD2 (6 bases). The ends were cut back, 0 bases at V and 6 bases at J, with 12 bases in the middle. The CDR3 length is 14 residues. Per the germline V gene, CDR1 is SGHTA and CDR2 is FQGNSA.

This clonotype has only a few counts. The chain recombines TRBV20-1 with TRBJ2-7, with TRBD1 matching 7 bases. The V gene's germline CDR1 is DFQATT and CDR2 SNEGSKA (reference sequence). Unmatched junction bases numbered 8, after V lost 4 bases and J lost 2 bases. The CDR3 is 14 amino acids. The CDR3 nucleotides read TGCAGTGCTACCACAGGGGCCCTACCCTACGAGCAGTACTTC. Protein product: CSATTGALPYEQYF.